The clone carrying this T cell receptor beta chain was seen only a few times. This entry is derived from a study of blood T cells in healthy people across ages. The CDR3 is 14 amino acids. V lost 3 bases, J lost 1 base, and 9 bases lay in between. CDR1 SEHNR and CDR2 FQNEAQ come from the germline V gene (reference sequence). Primers used in a second PCR of roughly 6 to 11 cycles were a sample-barcoded 5' primer and a J-beta primer mix. TCRdb used MiXCR to reprocess the 5' RACE reads, holding one entry per CDR3 protein. Among about 800,000 distinct CDR3 sequences listed, more than 20% were seen once. The same data also went into a second study, on T cells of mothers and their children.

The source is a boy younger than 18 in good health. What was sequenced was blood. This chain uses TRBV7-9 with TRBJ1-1; tentative D call: TRBD1 (5 bases). The CDR3 coding sequence is TGTGCCAGCAGCTTCAAAGGGGCGAACACTGAAGCTTTCTTT. It is translated as CASSFKGANTEAFF.